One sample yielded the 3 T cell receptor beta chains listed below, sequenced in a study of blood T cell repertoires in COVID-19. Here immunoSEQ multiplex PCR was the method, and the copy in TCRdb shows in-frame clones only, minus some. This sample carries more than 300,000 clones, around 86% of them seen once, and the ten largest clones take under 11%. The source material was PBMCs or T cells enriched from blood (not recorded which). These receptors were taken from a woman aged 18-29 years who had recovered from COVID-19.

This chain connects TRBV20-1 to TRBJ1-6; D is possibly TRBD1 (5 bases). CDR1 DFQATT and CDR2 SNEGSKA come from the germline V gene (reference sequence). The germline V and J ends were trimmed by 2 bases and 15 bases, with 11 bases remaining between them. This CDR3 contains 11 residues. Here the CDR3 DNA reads TGCAGTGCTAGACAAAGCGACAGCCTCCACTTT. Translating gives CSARQSDSLHF.

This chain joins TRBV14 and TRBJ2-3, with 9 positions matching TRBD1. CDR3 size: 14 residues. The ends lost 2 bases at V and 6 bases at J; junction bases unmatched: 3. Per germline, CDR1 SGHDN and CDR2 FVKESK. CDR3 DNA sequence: TGTGCCAGCAGCCAACTTGACAGGGGGGATACGCAGTATTTT. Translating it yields CASSQLDRGDTQYF. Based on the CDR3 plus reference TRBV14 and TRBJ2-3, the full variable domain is EAGVTQFPSHSVIEKGQTVTLRCDPISGHDNLYWYRRVMGKEIKFLLHFVKESKQDESGMPNNRFLAERTGGTYSTLKVQPAELEDSGVYFCASSQLDRGDTQYFGPGTRLTVL.

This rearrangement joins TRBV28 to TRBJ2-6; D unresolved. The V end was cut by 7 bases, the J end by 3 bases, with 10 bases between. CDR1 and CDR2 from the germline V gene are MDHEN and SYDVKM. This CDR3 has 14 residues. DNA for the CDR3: TGTGCCAGCACCGTCAGAGGTGGGGCCAACGTCCTGACTTTC. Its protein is CASTVRGGANVLTF.